The clone carrying this T cell receptor (beta chain) was picked up a small number of times. Its antigen is unknown. The data were obtained in a study of CD8 T cells in ankylosing spondylitis. Trimming pared 1 base from V and 5 bases from J, leaving 9 bases between. Germline V gives CDR1 SEHNR, CDR2 FQNEAQ (reference sequence). The CDR3 is made up of 13 amino acids. TCRdb passed the 5' RACE reads through MiXCR, listing each CDR3 protein once. The table lists under 250,000 distinct CDR3 sequences, roughly 10% of them singletons. Study conclusions and caveats: A motif of several highly homologous TCR beta variants was seen as apparently characteristic of ankylosing spondylitis blood.

The J gene is TRBJ2-7, the V gene TRBV7-9; D unresolved. Sequenced input: blood, either unsorted or a sorted T cell fraction (not recorded which). This sequence originates from a male donor with ankylosing spondylitis or in good health (not recorded which). CDR3 nucleotide sequence: TGTGCCAGCAGCTTAGTTGAGTTCAACGAGCAGTACTTC. This translates into CASSLVEFNEQYF.